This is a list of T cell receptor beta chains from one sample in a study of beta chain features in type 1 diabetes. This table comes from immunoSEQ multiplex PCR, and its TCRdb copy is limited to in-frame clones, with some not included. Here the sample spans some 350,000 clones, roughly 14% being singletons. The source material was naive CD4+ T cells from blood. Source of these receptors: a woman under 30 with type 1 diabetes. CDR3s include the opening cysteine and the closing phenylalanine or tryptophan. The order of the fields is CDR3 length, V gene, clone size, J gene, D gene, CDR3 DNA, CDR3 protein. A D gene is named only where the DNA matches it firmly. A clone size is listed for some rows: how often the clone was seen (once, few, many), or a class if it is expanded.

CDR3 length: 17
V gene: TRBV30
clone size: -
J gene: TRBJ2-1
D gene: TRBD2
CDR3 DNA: TGTGCCTGGAGTGTAGAACGGACTAGCGGGAGTGGGAATGAGCAGTTCTTC
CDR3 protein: CAWSVERTSGSGNEQFF

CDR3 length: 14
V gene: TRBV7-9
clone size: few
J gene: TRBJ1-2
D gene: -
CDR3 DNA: TGTGCCAGCCAGGGGTCAATTTGGAAGGGTGGCTACACCTTC
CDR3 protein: CASQGSIWKGGYTF

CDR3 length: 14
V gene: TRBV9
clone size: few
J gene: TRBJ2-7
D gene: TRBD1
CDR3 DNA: TGTGCCAGCAGCGGAAGACAGGGGGCTAACGAGCAGTACTTC
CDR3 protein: CASSGRQGANEQYF

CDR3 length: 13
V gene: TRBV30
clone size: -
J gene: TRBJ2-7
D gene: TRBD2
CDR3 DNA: TGTGCCTGGAGTGGTACTAGCGGGTTGTCGGGGTACTTC
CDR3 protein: CAWSGTSGLSGYF

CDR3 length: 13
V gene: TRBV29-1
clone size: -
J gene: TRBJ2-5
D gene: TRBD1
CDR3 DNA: TGCAGCGTCCTGGGACAGGTGGAAGAGACCCAGTACTTC
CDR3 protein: CSVLGQVEETQYF

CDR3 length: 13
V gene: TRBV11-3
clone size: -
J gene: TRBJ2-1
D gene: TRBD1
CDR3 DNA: TGTGCCAGCGGGGACAGGGGTTACAATGAGCAGTTCTTC
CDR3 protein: CASGDRGYNEQFF

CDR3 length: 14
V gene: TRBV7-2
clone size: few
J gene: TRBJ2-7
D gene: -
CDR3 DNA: TGTGCCAGCAGCTTTCGCGATAGCGGCTACGAGCAGTACTTC
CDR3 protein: CASSFRDSGYEQYF

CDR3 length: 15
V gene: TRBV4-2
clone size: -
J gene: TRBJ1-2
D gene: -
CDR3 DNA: TGTGCCAGCAGCCAAGATCTCCAGGATAACTATGGCTACACCTTC
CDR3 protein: CASSQDLQDNYGYTF

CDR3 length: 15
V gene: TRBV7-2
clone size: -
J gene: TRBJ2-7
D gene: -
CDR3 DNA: TGTGCCAGCAGCCGAAACCGGGCCCCCGGAGGCGAGCAGTACTTC
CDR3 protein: CASSRNRAPGGEQYF

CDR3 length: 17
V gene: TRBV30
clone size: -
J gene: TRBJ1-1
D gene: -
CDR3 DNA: TGTGCCTGGAGTGCGCTAGGCAGGGTGGGATTGAACACTGAAGCTTTCTTT
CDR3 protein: CAWSALGRVGLNTEAFF

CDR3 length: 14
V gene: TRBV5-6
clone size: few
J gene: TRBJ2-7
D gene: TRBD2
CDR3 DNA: TGTGCCAGCAGCCAGGGACTAGATACGGGCGAGCAGTACTTC
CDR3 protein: CASSQGLDTGEQYF

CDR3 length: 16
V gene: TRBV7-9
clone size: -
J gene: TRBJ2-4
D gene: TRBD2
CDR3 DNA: TGTGCCAGCAGCTTAGGTGGGAGGGAACTCAAAAACATTCAGTACTTC
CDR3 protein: CASSLGGRELKNIQYF

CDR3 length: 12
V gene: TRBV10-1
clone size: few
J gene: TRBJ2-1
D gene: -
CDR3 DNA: TGCGCCAGCAGTACGAGGGACAATGAGCAGTTCTTC
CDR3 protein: CASSTRDNEQFF

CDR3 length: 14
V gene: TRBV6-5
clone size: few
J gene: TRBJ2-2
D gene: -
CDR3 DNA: TGTGCCACCTCGTGGGGGCCTCGCACCGGGGAGCTGTTTTTT
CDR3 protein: CATSWGPRTGELFF

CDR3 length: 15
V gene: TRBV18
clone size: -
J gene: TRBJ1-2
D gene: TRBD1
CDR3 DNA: TGTGCCAGCTCACCGAACCGGGACAGGGCTTATGGCTACACCTTC
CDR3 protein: CASSPNRDRAYGYTF

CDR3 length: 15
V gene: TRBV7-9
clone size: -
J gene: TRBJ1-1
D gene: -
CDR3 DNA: TGTGCCAGCAGCTTAGTCGGGGTGAGGGACACTGAAGCTTTCTTT
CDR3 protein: CASSLVGVRDTEAFF

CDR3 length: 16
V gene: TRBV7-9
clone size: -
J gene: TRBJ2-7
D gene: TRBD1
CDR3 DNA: TGTGCCAGCAGCCTACCATTGGGACAGGGTCTCTACGAGCAGTACTTC
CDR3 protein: CASSLPLGQGLYEQYF

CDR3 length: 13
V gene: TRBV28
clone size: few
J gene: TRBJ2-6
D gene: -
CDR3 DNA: TGTGCGAACAGAGCCTCTGGGGCCAACGTCCTGACTTTC
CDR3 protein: CANRASGANVLTF

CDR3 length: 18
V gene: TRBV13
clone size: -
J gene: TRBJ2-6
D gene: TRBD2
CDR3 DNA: TGTGCCAGCAGCGCCCCTAGCGGGAGGGCCTCTGGGGCCAACGTCCTGACTTTC
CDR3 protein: CASSAPSGRASGANVLTF

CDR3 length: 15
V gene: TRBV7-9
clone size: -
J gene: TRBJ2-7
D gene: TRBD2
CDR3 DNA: TGTGCCAGCAGCCCTTCGGGGGGGCATGGTGTCGAGCAGTACTTC
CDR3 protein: CASSPSGGHGVEQYF

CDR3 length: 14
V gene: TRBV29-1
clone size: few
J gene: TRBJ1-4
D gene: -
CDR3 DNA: TGCAGCGTTGCGGAGGGGCAGGAACGTGAAAAACTGTTTTTT
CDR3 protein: CSVAEGQEREKLFF

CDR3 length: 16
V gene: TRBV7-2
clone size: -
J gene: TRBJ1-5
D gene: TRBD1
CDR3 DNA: TGTGCCAGCAGCGAAGGAGGGACAGGGGGCCTAAAGCCCCAGCATTTT
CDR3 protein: CASSEGGTGGLKPQHF

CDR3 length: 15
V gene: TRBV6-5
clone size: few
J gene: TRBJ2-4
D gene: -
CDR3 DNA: TGTGCCAGCAGTTACGAGGGAGGTGGGAAAAACATTCAGTACTTC
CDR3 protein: CASSYEGGGKNIQYF

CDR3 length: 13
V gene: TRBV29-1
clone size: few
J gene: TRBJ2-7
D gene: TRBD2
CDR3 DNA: TGCAGCGTTGCGGGGGGTAGTGGCTACGAGCAGTACTTC
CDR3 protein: CSVAGGSGYEQYF

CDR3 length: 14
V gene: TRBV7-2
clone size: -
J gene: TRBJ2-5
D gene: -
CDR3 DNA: TGTGCCAGCAGCTTTTGGGGCCTTCAAGAGACCCAGTACTTC
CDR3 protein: CASSFWGLQETQYF

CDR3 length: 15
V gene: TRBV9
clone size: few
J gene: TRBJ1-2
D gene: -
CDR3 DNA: TGTGCCAGCAAAGGGGAAGGGGCTACTAACTATGGCTACACCTTC
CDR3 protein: CASKGEGATNYGYTF

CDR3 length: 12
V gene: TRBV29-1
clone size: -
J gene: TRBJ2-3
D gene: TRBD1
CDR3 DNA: TGCAGCGTTGGTTACAGGGGAGATACGCAGTATTTT
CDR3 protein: CSVGYRGDTQYF

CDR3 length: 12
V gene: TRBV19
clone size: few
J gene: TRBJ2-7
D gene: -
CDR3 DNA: TGTGCCAGTAGTAAGGACAGCTACGAGCAGTACTTC
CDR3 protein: CASSKDSYEQYF

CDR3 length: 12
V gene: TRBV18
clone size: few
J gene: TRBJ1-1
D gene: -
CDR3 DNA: TGTGCCAGCTCACCCCAGGTATCTGAAGCTTTCTTT
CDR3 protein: CASSPQVSEAFF

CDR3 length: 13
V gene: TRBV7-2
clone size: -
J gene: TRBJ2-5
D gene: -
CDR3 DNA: TGTGCCAGCAGCTTAAGGAGAGCAGAGACCCAGTACTTC
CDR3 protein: CASSLRRAETQYF

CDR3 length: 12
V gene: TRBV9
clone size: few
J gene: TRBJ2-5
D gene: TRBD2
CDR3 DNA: TGTGCCAGCGGGAGGGTTGGTGAGACCCAGTACTTC
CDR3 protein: CASGRVGETQYF

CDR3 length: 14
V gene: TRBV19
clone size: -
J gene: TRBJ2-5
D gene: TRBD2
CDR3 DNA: TGTGCCAGTAGTATTAGGGGAGGGAGGGAGACCCAGTACTTC
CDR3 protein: CASSIRGGRETQYF

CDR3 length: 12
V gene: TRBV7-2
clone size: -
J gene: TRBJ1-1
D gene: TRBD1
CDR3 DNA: TGTGCCAGCAGCTTAGTCAGGGGGCAAGCTTTCTTT
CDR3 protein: CASSLVRGQAFF

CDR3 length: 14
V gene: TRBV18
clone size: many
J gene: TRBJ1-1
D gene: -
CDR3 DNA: TGTGCCAGCTCCTCTCTAGGTACCGACACTGAAGCTTTCTTT
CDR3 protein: CASSSLGTDTEAFF

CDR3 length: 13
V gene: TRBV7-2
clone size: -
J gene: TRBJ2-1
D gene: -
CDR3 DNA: TGTGCCAGCAGCTTAGCACAGATCAATGAGCAGTTCTTC
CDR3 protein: CASSLAQINEQFF

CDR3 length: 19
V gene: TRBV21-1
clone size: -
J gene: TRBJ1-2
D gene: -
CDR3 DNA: TGTGCCAGCAGCGGAGAGAGTGGGACCCCGGACAGGGGGTCCTATGGCTACACCTTC
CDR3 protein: CASSGESGTPDRGSYGYTF

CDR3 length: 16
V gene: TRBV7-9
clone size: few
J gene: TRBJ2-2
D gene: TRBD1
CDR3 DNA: TGTGCCAGCATCGAGGACAGGGGGCTAAGGACCGGGAAGCTGTTTTTT
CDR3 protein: CASIEDRGLRTGKLFF

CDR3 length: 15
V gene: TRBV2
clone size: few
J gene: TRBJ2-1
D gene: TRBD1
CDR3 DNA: TGTGCCAGCAGTAAATCGGGACAGGGGTACAATGAGCAGTTCTTC
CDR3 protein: CASSKSGQGYNEQFF

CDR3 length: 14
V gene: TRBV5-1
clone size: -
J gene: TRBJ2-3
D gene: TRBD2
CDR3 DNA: TGCGCCAGCTCTGGACTAGCGGGCACAGATACGCAGTATTTT
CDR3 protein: CASSGLAGTDTQYF

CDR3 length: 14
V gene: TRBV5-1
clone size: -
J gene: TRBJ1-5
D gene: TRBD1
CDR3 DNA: TGCGCCAGCAGCTTGGAGACAGGGAATCAGCCCCAGCATTTT
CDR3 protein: CASSLETGNQPQHF

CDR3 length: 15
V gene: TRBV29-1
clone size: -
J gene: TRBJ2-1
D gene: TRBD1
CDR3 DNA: TGCAGCGTCCTCCGGGACAGGAACCCGCGGAATGAGCAGTTCTTC
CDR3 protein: CSVLRDRNPRNEQFF

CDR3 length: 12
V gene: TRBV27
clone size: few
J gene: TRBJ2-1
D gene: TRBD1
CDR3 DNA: TGTGCCAGCAGTTTAGGCAGGGGGGAGCAGTTCTTC
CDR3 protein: CASSLGRGEQFF

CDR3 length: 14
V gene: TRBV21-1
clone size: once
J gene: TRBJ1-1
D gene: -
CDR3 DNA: TGTGCCAGACCACAGGGGACCATGAACACTGAAGCTTTCTTT
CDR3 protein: CARPQGTMNTEAFF

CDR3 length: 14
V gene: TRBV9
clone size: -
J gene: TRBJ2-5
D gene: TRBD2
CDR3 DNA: TGTGCCAGCAGCGTAGCGGGAGGTGGGGAGACCCAGTACTTC
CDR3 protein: CASSVAGGGETQYF

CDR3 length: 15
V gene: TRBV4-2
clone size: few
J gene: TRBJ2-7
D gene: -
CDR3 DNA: TGTGCCAGCAGCCAAGTCGGAGGGGGGGGATACGAGCAGTACTTC
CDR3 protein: CASSQVGGGGYEQYF

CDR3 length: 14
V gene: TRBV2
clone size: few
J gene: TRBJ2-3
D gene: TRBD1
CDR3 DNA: TGTGCCAGCGACAGGGGGCGTAGCACAGATACGCAGTATTTT
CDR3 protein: CASDRGRSTDTQYF

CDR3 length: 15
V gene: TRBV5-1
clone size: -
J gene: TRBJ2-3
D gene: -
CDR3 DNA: TGCGCCAGCAGCTTGGGGGCTAGCGGCACAGATACGCAGTATTTT
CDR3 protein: CASSLGASGTDTQYF

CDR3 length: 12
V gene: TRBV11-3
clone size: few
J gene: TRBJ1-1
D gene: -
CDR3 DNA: TGTGCCAGCGGAGATCGCAGCACTGAAGCTTTCTTT
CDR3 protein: CASGDRSTEAFF